What follows are 8 T cell receptor beta chains derived from one specimen sequenced in a study of cytomegalovirus exposure and HLA in healthy donors. In the PCR, 60 Vbeta and 13 Jbeta primers were used. The assay was immunoSEQ multiplex PCR, and TCRdb's table has in-frame clones only and misses some. The table shows about 140,000 clones, with approximately 80% occurring only once. Specimen: PBMCs. All receptors derive from a male donor in good health and CMV-seropositive.

This CDR3 reads CASSQDLETSSYNEQFF. The CDR3 DNA reads TGCGCCAGCAGCCAAGATCTCGAGACTAGCTCCTACAATGAGCAGTTCTTC. The chain couples TRBV4-3 to TRBJ2-1, with a tentative D call TRBD2 (6 bases). Per the germline V gene, CDR1 is LGHNA and CDR2 is YSLEER. The CDR3 totals 17 residues. The V end was cut by 0 bases, the J end by 0 bases, with 12 bases between.

CDR3 nucleotides: TGTGCCAGCAGCTCCACTAGCGGGGTAACAGATACGCAGTATTTT. The encoded protein is CASSSTSGVTDTQYF. The chain combines TRBV7-3 with TRBJ2-3; 10 bases are shared with TRBD2. Germline-derived CDR1 and CDR2 are SGHTA and FQGTGA. This CDR3 region has 15 residues. The trim removed 4 bases at V and 3 bases at J, leaving 4 bases unmatched.

This clone was seen a handful of times. This sequence joins TRBV6-5 and TRBJ1-2; D not certain. Per the germline V gene, CDR1 is MNHEY and CDR2 is SVGAGI. V dropped 2 bases and J dropped 2 bases, with 6 bases sitting between them. The CDR3 is 13 amino acids. CDR3 loop: CASSYRSNYGYTF. In nucleotides, the CDR3 is TGTGCCAGCAGTTACCGGTCCAACTATGGCTACACCTTC.

V and J are TRBV29-1 and TRBJ1-1; a possible D gene is TRBD1 (5 bases). Trimming removed 3 bases from V and 1 base from J, with 12 bases in between. The CDR3 spans 14 residues. CDR1 SQVTM and CDR2 ANQGSEA come from the germline V gene. CDR3 sequence (DNA): TGCAGCGTTGATCCCGGGGGGGGGAACACTGAAGCTTTCTTT. Protein sequence: CSVDPGGGNTEAFF.

V and J are TRBV5-5 and TRBJ2-7, with D possibly TRBD2 on 5 matching bases. This CDR3 is built from 12 residues. CDR1 SGHKS and CDR2 YYEKEE come from the germline V gene (reference sequence). V gave up 1 base and J gave up 4 bases, with 6 bases separating them. The CDR3 DNA follows: TGTGCCAGCAGCTTGCGGGGATACGAGCAGTACTTC. Protein product: CASSLRGYEQYF. The whole variable domain, filled in from reference TRBV5-5 and TRBJ2-7, reads DAGVTQSPTHLIKTRGQQVTLRCSPISGHKSVSWYQQVLGQGPQFIFQYYEKEERGRGNFPDRFSARQFPNYSSELNVNALLLGDSALYLCASSLRGYEQYFGPGTRLTVT.

V gene TRBV10-3 combines with J gene TRBJ1-3; 7 nucleotides align to TRBD1. The CDR3 totals 15 residues. Germline V gives CDR1 ENHRY, CDR2 SYGVKD. The V segment lost 4 bases and the J segment 1 base; nucleotides outside the gene matches: 4. In nucleotides, the CDR3 is TGTGCCATCAGTGCCGAGGGGGCGTCTGGAAACACCATATATTTT. Translated, it gives CAISAEGASGNTIYF.

V is TRBV19 and J is TRBJ2-1, with TRBD2 matching 9 bases. Germline V gene sequence: CDR1 LNHDA, CDR2 SQIVND (reference sequence). The CDR3 runs to 13 residues. J lost 7 bases, V lost 10 bases, and 8 bases had no gene match. The CDR3 DNA sequence: TGTGCCACCGCGGGAGGGAGGTTGAATGAGCAGTTCTTC. Its protein product is CATAGGRLNEQFF.

This clone is a singleton in its sample. The chain couples TRBV19 to TRBJ1-2; TRBD1 matches at 7 bases. Unmatched junction bases numbered 3, after V lost 1 base and J lost 4 bases. The CDR3 runs to 14 residues. Germline-derived CDR1 and CDR2 are LNHDA and SQIVND (reference sequence). CDR3 residues: CASSIAGQVYGYTF. In nucleotides, the CDR3 is TGTGCCAGTAGTATAGCTGGACAGGTCTATGGCTACACCTTC.